The present T cell receptor (beta chain) was sequenced within a study of T cell responses to AZD1222 COVID-19 vaccine. Germline V CDR1 and CDR2: KGHSH, LQKENI. The V and J ends lost 4 bases and 4 bases, in that order; junction bases with no gene match: 8. The CDR3 runs 16 residues. General study points: Unmutated variant regions are reportedly targeted by nearly half of spike-specific TCRs.

On this clone itself: Its antigen remains unknown.

Here immunoSEQ multiplex PCR was the method, and the copy in TCRdb shows in-frame clones only, minus some. Of 150,000 to 200,000 clones listed, nearly 95% are singletons. The chain links TRBV18 to TRBJ2-1; 9 nucleotides line up with TRBD2. The material sequenced was peripheral blood, taken on day 0 of AZD1222 vaccination. This TCR came from an adult in good health. This chain's CDR3 is CASSRDGSGGYNEQFF. Here the CDR3 DNA reads TGTGCCAGCTCACGAGATGGTAGCGGGGGATACAATGAGCAGTTCTTC.